The 9 T cell receptor beta chains in this list originate from one sample, sequenced in a study of T cell changes during pregnancy in multiple sclerosis. The protocol was immunoSEQ multiplex PCR, while the TCRdb copy is restricted to in-frame clones and leaves out a portion. The table records about 57,000 clones, around 90% of them present only once. The sequenced sample was peripheral blood, obtained after pregnancy. These receptors were taken from a female donor in good health, enrolled as a control in a pregnancy study.

The gene calls are TRBV28 and TRBJ1-1, with a possible D match to TRBD1 (5 bases). Trimming took off 10 bases at V and 8 bases at J, with 23 bases between the two ends. The CDR3 is 14 residues long. Germline V CDR1 and CDR2: MDHEN, SYDVKM. The CDR3 loop reads CAITPPGLSSEAFF. The CDR3 bases are TGTGCCATCACCCCCCCAGGGTTATCATCCGAAGCTTTCTTT.

The rearrangement joins TRBV9 to TRBJ1-3, with 7 positions matching TRBD1. The CDR3 consists of 16 residues. Germline values: CDR1 SGDLS, CDR2 YYNGEE. With 3 bases clipped from V and 1 base from J, the junction kept 7 bases outside the gene matches. DNA of the CDR3: TGTGCCAGCAGCGGGGACAGACCTGGTTCTGGAAACACCATATATTTT. Translating gives CASSGDRPGSGNTIYF.

CDR3 loop: CASSEALTANEKLFF. CDR3 coding DNA: TGTGCCAGTAGTGAGGCCCTGACCGCCAATGAAAAACTGTTTTTT. The J gene is TRBJ1-4, the V gene TRBV19; D gene unclear. Deletions cut 5 bases from V and 5 bases from J, with 15 bases between. Looked up from germline, CDR1 is LNHDA and CDR2 is SQIVND (reference sequence). The CDR3 length is 15 residues.

The chain is built from TRBV15 and TRBJ2-3; D is uncertain. V shed 0 bases and J shed 1 base, with 8 bases lying between them. The germline V gene has CDR1 LNHNV and CDR2 YYDKDF (reference sequence). CDR3 length equals 15 residues. The CDR3 loop reads CATSRDGQGTDTQYF. In DNA, the CDR3 is TGTGCCACCAGCAGAGATGGCCAGGGCACAGATACGCAGTATTTT.

V gene TRBV9 combines with J gene TRBJ2-6; 8 bases fit TRBD1. The V gene end was trimmed by 3 bases and the J gene end by 2 bases; junction bases not matched to a gene: 7. Per germline, CDR1 SGDLS and CDR2 YYNGEE. The CDR3 has 17 residues. For the CDR3, the DNA is TGTGCCAGCAGCGATTCAGGGGGCGCCCCTGGGGCCAACGTCCTGACTTTC. It codes for CASSDSGGAPGANVLTF.

The V gene is TRBV7-2, the J gene TRBJ2-3; tentative D call: TRBD2 (6 bases). Germline V gene sequence: CDR1 SGHTA, CDR2 FQGNSA. Trimming took 8 bases from V and 0 from J, leaving 12 bases between them. This CDR3 is built from 14 residues. CDR3 DNA sequence: TGTGCCAGCGCTAGGGCGGGGAGCACAGATACGCAGTATTTT. Amino acids: CASARAGSTDTQYF.

The chain combines TRBV9 with TRBJ1-6; tentatively, D is TRBD1 (6 bases). The CDR3 consists of 14 residues. The V gene's germline CDR1 is SGDLS and CDR2 YYNGEE. Trimming removed 2 bases at V and 9 bases at J, with 12 bases between. This chain's CDR3 is CASSVKQGGSPLHF. For the CDR3, the DNA is TGTGCCAGCAGCGTCAAACAGGGCGGTTCACCCCTCCACTTT.

A single count supports this clone. This chain connects TRBV7-6 to TRBJ2-5, with 10 positions matching TRBD2. The CDR3 loop spans 15 amino acids. Trimming at V came to 4 bases and at J to 3 bases, leaving 5 bases not matched to a gene. CDR1 and CDR2 from the germline V gene are SGHVS and FNYEAQ. The CDR3 coding sequence is TGTGCCAGCAGCTCCCTCGGACTAGCGGAAGAGACCCAGTACTTC. Its translation is CASSSLGLAEETQYF. Drawing the rest from reference TRBV7-6 and TRBJ2-5, the complete variable domain is GAGVSQSPRYKVTKRGQDVALRCDPISGHVSLYWYRQALGQGPEFLTYFNYEAQQDKSGLPNDRFSAERPEGSISTLTIQRTEQRDSAMYRCASSSLGLAEETQYFGPGTRLLVL.

The chain joins TRBV28 to TRBJ1-1; the match to TRBD1 covers 7 bases. V was pared by 5 bases and J by 5 bases, with 8 bases of the junction left unmatched. Germline CDR1 MDHEN, CDR2 SYDVKM. The CDR3 runs to 14 residues. The DNA of the CDR3 is TGTGCCAGCAGTGCCGGGACAGTAGTGACTGAAGCTTTCTTT. Translation: CASSAGTVVTEAFF.